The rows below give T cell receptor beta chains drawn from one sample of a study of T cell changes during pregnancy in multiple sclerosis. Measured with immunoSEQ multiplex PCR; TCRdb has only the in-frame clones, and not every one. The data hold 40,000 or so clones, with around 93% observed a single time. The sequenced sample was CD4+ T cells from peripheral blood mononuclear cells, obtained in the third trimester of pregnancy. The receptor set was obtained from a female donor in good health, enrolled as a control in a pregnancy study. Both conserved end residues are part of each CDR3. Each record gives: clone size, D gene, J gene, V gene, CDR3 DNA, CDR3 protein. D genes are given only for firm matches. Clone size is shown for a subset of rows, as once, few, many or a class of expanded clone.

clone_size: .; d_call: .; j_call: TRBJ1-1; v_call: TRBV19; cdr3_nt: TGTGCCAGTAGATCTACAGGTCCCACTGAAGCTTTCTTT; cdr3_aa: CASRSTGPTEAFF
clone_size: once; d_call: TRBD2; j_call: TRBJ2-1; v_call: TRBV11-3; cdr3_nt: TGTGCCAGCAGCTATGGACTAGCGGGTTACAATGAGCAGTTCTTC; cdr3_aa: CASSYGLAGYNEQFF
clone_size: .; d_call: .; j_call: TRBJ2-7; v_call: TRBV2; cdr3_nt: TGTGCCAGCCGACCGGGAGTCTACGAGCAGTACTTC; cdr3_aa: CASRPGVYEQYF
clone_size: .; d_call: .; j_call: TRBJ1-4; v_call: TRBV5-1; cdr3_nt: TGCGCCAGCAGCTTGGATTTCAGGGCTGAAAAACTGTTTTTT; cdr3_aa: CASSLDFRAEKLFF
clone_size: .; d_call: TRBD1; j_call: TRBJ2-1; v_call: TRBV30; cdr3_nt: TGTGCCTGGAGTGTTGGGACAGGGGTTTTGCAGTTCTTC; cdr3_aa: CAWSVGTGVLQFF
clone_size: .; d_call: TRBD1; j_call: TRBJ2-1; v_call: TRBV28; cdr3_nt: TGTGCCAGCCGGCGGGACAGGGGGATTCATGAGCAGTTCTTC; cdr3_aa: CASRRDRGIHEQFF
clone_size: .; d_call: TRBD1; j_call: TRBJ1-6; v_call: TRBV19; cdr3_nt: TGTGCCAGTTCTCGGGACAGGGAAGTTAGCTCCTATAATTCACCCCTCCACTTT; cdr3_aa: CASSRDREVSSYNSPLHF
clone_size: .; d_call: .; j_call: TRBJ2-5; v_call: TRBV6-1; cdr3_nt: TGTGCCAGCAGTGAAACCGGACAGATCGGGGAGACCCAGTACTTC; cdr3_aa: CASSETGQIGETQYF
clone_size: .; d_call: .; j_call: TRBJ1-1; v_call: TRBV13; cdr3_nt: TGTGCCAGCAGCTTAAATGCAGGTTTGAACACTGAAGCTTTCTTT; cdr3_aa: CASSLNAGLNTEAFF
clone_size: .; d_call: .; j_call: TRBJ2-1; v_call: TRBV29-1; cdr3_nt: TGCAGCGTTGAAGATCCGCAACGGGGGTATGAGCAGTTCTTC; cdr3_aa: CSVEDPQRGYEQFF
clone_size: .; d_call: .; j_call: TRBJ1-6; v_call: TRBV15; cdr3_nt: TGTGCCACCAGCAGAGGCGGGGGTTTCCCACCCCTCCACTTT; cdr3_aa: CATSRGGGFPPLHF
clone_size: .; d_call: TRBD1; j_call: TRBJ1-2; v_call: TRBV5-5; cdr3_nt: TGTGCCAGCAGCCCCCTTGACAGGGTCTCTGACTATGGCTACACCTTC; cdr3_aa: CASSPLDRVSDYGYTF
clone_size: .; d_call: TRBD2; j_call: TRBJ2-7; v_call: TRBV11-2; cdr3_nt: TGTGCCAGCAGCTGGGGGGGTGGATCCTACGAGCAGTACTTC; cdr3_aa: CASSWGGGSYEQYF
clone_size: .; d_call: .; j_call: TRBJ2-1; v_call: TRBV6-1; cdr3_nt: TGTGCCAGCACCCTCCTTTGGGGGGGCGATGAGCAGTTCTTC; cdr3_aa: CASTLLWGGDEQFF
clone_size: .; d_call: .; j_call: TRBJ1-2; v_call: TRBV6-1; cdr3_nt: TGTGCCAGCACGGACCCGGGGGGGAGTCGTACCAGCTACACCTTC; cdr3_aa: CASTDPGGSRTSYTF
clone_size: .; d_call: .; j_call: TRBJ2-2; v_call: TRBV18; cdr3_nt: TGTGCCAGCTCACCAAATCAGGGAAGTGGGGCCGGGGAGCTGTTTTTT; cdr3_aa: CASSPNQGSGAGELFF
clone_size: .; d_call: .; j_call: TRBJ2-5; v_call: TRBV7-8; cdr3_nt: TGTGCCAGCAGCTTAGGGACTAACCAAGAGACCCAGTACTTC; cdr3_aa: CASSLGTNQETQYF
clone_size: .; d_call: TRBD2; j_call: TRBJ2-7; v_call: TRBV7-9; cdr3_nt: TGTGCCAGCAGCCCTAGCGGTTACGAGCAGTACTTC; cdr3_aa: CASSPSGYEQYF
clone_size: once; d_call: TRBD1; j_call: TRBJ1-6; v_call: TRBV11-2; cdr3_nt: TGTGCCAGCAGCTTAAGTCGGGGACAGGGGTTTTCACCCCTCCACTTT; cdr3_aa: CASSLSRGQGFSPLHF
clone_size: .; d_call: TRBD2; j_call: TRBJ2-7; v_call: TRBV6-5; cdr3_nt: TGTGCCAGCAGTTACTCCCCCAGCGGGGGGGGCGAGCAGTACTTC; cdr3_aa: CASSYSPSGGGEQYF
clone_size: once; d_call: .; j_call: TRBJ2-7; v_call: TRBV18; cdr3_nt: TGTGCCAGCTCACCACTTTCTCAGGGCGGATACGAGCAGTACTTC; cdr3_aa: CASSPLSQGGYEQYF
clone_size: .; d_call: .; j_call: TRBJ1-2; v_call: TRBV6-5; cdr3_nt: TGTGCCAGCAGTGACGAGGGCAGGCAGAGTGGCTACACCTTC; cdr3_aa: CASSDEGRQSGYTF
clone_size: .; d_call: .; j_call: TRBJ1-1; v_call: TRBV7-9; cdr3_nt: TGTGCCAGCAGCTCATCGAACACTGAAGCTTTCTTT; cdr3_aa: CASSSSNTEAFF
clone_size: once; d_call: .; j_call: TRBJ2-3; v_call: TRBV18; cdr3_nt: TGTGCCAGCTCACCAACCCAGAACCAGGGTTATGGAACAGATACGCAGTATTTT; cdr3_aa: CASSPTQNQGYGTDTQYF
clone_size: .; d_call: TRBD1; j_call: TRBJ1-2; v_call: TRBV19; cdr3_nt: TGTGCCAGTAGGAACAGGGGCCGAACTCAGAGGCAGCTTTACACCTTC; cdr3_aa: CASRNRGRTQRQLYTF
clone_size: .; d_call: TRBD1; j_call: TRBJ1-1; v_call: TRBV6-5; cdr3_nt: TGTGCCAGCAGTTACACCGGACAGGGGGCACTCACTGAAGCTTTCTTT; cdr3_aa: CASSYTGQGALTEAFF
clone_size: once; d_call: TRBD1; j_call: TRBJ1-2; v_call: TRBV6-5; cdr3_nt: TGTGCCAGCAGTGCTGGACAGGGAACAGATGGCTACACCTTC; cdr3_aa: CASSAGQGTDGYTF
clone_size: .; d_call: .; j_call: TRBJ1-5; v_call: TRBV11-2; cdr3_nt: TGTGCCAGCAGCACGACAGTGGATCAGCCCCAGCATTTT; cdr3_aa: CASSTTVDQPQHF
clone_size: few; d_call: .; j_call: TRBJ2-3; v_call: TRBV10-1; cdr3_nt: TGCGCCAGCAGTGGGGGGAGGACTAGCACAGATACGCAGTATTTT; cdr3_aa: CASSGGRTSTDTQYF